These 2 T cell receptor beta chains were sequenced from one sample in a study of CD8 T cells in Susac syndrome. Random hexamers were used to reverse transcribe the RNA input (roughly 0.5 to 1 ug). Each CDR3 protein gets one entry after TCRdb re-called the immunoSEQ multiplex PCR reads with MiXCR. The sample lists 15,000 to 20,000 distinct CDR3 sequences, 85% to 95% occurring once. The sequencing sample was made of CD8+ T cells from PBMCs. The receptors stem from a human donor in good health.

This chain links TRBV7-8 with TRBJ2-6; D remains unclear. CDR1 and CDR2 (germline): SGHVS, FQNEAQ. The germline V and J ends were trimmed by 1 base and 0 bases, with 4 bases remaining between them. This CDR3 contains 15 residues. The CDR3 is CASSLVRSGANVLTF. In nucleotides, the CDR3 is TGTGCCAGCAGCTTAGTACGCTCTGGGGCCAACGTCCTGACTTTC.

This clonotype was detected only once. CDR3 amino acids: CARAPSSYEQYF. The CDR3 bases are TGTGCCAGGGCCCCTAGCTCCTACGAGCAGTACTTC. The rearrangement links TRBV28 to TRBJ2-7; D is ambiguous. The CDR3 length is 12 residues. The V and J ends lost 9 bases and 0 bases respectively, with 9 bases between them. In germline, CDR1 is MDHEN, CDR2 SYDVKM.